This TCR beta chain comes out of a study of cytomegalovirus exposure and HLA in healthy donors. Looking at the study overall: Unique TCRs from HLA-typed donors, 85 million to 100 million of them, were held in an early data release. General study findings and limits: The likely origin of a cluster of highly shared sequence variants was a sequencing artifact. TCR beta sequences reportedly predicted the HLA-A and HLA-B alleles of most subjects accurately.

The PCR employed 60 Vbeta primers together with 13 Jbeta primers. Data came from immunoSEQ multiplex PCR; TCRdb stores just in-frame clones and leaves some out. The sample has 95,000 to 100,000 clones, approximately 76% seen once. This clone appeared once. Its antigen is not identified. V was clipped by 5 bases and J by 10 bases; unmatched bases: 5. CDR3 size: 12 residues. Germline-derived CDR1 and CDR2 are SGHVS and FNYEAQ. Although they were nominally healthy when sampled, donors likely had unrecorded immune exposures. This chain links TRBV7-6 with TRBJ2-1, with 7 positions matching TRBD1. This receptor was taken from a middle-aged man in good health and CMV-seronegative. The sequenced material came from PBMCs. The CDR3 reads CASSEPDREQFF. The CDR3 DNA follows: TGTGCCAGCAGCGAACCGGACAGGGAGCAGTTCTTC.